This note documents a single T cell receptor (beta chain) sequence. The data stem from a study of blood T cell repertoires in COVID-19. The CDR3 sequence is 11 residues long. V dropped 6 bases and J dropped 7 bases, with 6 bases sitting between them. Germline loops: CDR1 MNHEY, CDR2 SVGAGI. Here immunoSEQ multiplex PCR was the method, and the copy in TCRdb shows in-frame clones only, minus some. The sample holds some 260,000 clones, around nine tenths seen once. This chain connects TRBV6-5 to TRBJ2-2; no firm D call. Sequenced material: peripheral blood. The sequence was obtained from a woman aged 40 to 55 who had recovered from COVID-19. The CDR3 here is CASRSYGELFF. CDR3 nucleotide sequence: TGTGCCAGCAGGTCCTACGGGGAGCTGTTTTTT.